These 12 T cell receptor beta chains came from one sample sequenced in a study of human T cells and chemical hapten exposure. TCRdb re-called the RACE reads with MiXCR, one entry per CDR3 protein. The table has around 250,000 distinct CDR3 sequences, about 8.6% seen once; the top ten hold approximately 2.2%. Regarding time point: pre-sensitization, week 0. Treatment of the sample: therapeutic diphenylcyclopropenone sensitization with weekly scalp DPC. Material: whole blood, obtained in connection with sensitization to the hapten diphenylcyclopropenone (DPC). The receptors shown here come from a woman aged 35 to 49 with alopecia areata. Some clones in this sample may be carry-over from other donors' samples.

The chain carries TRBV20-1 and TRBJ1-1; D is perhaps TRBD1 (6 bases). Trimming left V 6 bases short and J 1 base short, with 9 bases between. In germline, CDR1 is DFQATT, CDR2 SNEGSKA (reference sequence). The CDR3 consists of 12 residues. The DNA for the CDR3 is TGCAGTGCAGGACAGCCGAACACTGAAGCTTTCTTT. It is translated as CSAGQPNTEAFF.

This chain connects TRBV7-9 to TRBJ2-3; D ambiguous. Germline V gene data show CDR1 as SEHNR and CDR2 as FQNEAQ (reference sequence). The ends were cut back, 6 bases at V and 4 bases at J, with 23 bases in the middle. There are 17 residues in the CDR3. The CDR3 bases are TGTGCCAGCAGAAAAAGGCCAGGCTATTTGTCGGCAGATACGCAGTATTTT. This encodes CASRKRPGYLSADTQYF.

V usage is TRBV7-2 and J usage is TRBJ2-7; TRBD2 agrees at 7 bases. The V and J ends lost 1 base and 0 bases, in that order; junction bases with no gene match: 6. The CDR3 is 16 amino acids. Germline CDR1 and CDR2: SGHTA and FQGNSA. The CDR3: CASSLVASGSSYEQYF. The CDR3 nucleotides read TGTGCCAGCAGCTTAGTTGCTAGCGGTAGCTCCTACGAGCAGTACTTC.

This clonotype was recorded many times. The chain is built from TRBV5-4 and TRBJ2-1; a weak D match, TRBD1 (7 bases). Trimming took 10 bases from V and 5 from J, leaving 13 bases between them. From germline, CDR1 is SGHNT and CDR2 YYREEE (reference sequence). The CDR3 length is 12 residues. DNA for the CDR3: TGTGCCGGAGGGACAGATAACAATGAGCAGTTCTTC. This sequence encodes CAGGTDNNEQFF.

This clonotype was picked up many times. This chain links TRBV7-2 with TRBJ1-2; a weak D match, TRBD1 (6 bases). Per the germline V gene, CDR1 is SGHTA and CDR2 is FQGNSA. V was shortened by 7 bases and J by 7 bases, with 13 bases between the two germline ends. There are 12 residues in the CDR3. The CDR3, as DNA: TGTGCCAGCAACGACAGGACTGCTGGCTACACCTTC. It specifies CASNDRTAGYTF.

This clonotype was counted at least ten times. The gene calls are TRBV7-2 and TRBJ1-2, with D perhaps TRBD1 (5 bases). Trimming pared 5 bases from V and 1 base from J, leaving 8 bases between. The CDR3 has 13 residues. Looked up from germline, CDR1 is SGHTA and CDR2 is FQGNSA. The CDR3 protein is CASSRDGNYGYTF. The CDR3 DNA sequence: TGTGCCAGCAGCCGGGACGGTAACTATGGCTACACCTTC. The variable domain in full, with the rest retrieved from reference TRBV7-2 and TRBJ1-2, is GAGVSQSPSNKVTEKGKDVELRCDPISGHTALYWYRQSLGQGLEFLIYFQGNSAPDKSGLPSDRFSAERTGGSVSTLTIQRTQQEDSAVYLCASSRDGNYGYTFGSGTRLTVV.

This clonotype was detected only a few times. V and J are TRBV29-1 and TRBJ2-7; 9 nucleotides agree with TRBD1. The CDR3 has 13 residues. Germline CDR1 is SQVTM and CDR2 is ANQGSEA. Germline trimming cut 6 bases from V and 0 bases from J; bases unmatched to any gene: 3. Here the CDR3 reads CSVNRGPSYEQYF. DNA of the CDR3: TGCAGCGTAAACAGGGGGCCCTCCTACGAGCAGTACTTC.

This clonotype was seen only a few times. This chain joins TRBV27 and TRBJ2-2; TRBD1 aligns across 11 bases. This CDR3 has 16 residues. From germline, CDR1 is MNHEY and CDR2 SMNVEV (reference sequence). Trimming removed 5 bases from V and 4 bases from J; junction bases left unmatched: 6. CDR3 nucleotides: TGTGCCAGCAGTGAGGACAGGGGGCGGGGCACCGGGGAGCTGTTTTTT. It encodes CASSEDRGRGTGELFF.

There are a few counts of this clonotype. This chain uses TRBV29-1 with TRBJ1-2; TRBD1 is a possible D gene (6 bases). The V end was cut by 4 bases, the J end by 5 bases, with 11 bases between. Germline assignment: CDR1 SQVTM and CDR2 ANQGSEA. This CDR3 region has 12 residues. CDR3 sequence: CSVGRTDYGYTF. The CDR3 DNA sequence: TGCAGCGTTGGCCGGACAGATTATGGCTACACCTTC.

On this clonotype: One end of the junction fails to match germline, which may point to a read error. The rearrangement uses TRBV7-9 and TRBJ1-6; TRBD1 aligns across 7 bases. Germline lookup yields CDR1 SEHNR and CDR2 FQNEAQ (reference sequence). This CDR3 contains 15 residues. This CDR3 is CVSSQGGGGNSPLHF. As DNA, the CDR3 is TGTGTCAGCAGCCAAGGTGGAGGGGGCAATTCACCCCTCCACTTT. Supplemented by reference TRBV7-9 and TRBJ1-6, the full variable domain reads DTGVSQNPRHKITKRGQNVTFRCDPISEHNRLYWYRQTLGQGPEFLTYFQNEAQLEKSRLLSDRFSAERPKGSFSTLEIQRTEQGDSAMYLCVSSQGGGGNSPLHFGNGTRLTVT.

CDR3 DNA: TGCAGTGCCAAAATAAATCCGGTGAACTATGGCTACACCTTC. Its protein is CSAKINPVNYGYTF. The rearrangement links TRBV20-1 to TRBJ1-2; no clear D. V was cut by 6 bases and J by 2 bases, with 16 bases left in between. CDR3 size: 14 residues. CDR1 and CDR2 from the germline V gene are DFQATT and SNEGSKA (reference sequence).

The CDR3 protein is CASSLYNQPQHF. The CDR3 DNA reads TGTGCCAGCAGTTTATACAATCAGCCCCAGCATTTT. The chain uses TRBV12-3 or TRBV12-4 and TRBJ1-5; D gene ambiguous. V was cut by 2 bases and J by 3 bases, with 2 bases left in between. This CDR3 spans 12 amino acids.